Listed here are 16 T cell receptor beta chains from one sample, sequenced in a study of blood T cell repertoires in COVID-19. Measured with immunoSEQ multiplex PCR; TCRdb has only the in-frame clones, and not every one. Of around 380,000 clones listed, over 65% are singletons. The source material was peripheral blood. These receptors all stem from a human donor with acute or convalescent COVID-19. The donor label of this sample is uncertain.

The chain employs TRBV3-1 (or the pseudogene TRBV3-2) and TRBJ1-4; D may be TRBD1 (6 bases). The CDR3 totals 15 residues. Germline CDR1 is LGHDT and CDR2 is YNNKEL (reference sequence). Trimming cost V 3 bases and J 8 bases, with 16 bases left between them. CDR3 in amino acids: CASSQARVQGEKLFF. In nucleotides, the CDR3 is TGTGCCAGCAGCCAGGCCCGAGTCCAGGGGGAAAAACTGTTTTTT.

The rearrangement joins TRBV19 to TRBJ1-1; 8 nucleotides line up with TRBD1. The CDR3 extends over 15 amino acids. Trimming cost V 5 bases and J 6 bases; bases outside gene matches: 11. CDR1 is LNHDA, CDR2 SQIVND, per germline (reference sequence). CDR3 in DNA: TGTGCCAGTAGTGGACGGGACAGGTGGGGCGCTGAAGCTTTCTTT. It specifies CASSGRDRWGAEAFF.

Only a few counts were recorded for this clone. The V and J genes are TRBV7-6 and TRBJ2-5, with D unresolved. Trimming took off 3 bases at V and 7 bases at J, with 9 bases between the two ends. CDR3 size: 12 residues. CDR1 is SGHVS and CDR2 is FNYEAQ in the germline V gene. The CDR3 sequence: CASSFPSGTQYF. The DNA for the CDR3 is TGTGCCAGCAGCTTCCCCTCAGGGACCCAGTACTTC.

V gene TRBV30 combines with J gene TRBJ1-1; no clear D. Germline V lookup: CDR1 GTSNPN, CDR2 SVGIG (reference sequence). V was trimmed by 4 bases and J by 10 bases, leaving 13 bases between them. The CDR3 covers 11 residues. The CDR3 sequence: CAWIVSRRAFF. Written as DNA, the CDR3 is TGTGCCTGGATAGTGAGCCGGAGAGCTTTCTTT.

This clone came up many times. CDR3 residues: CASKDRGWSYEQYF. CDR3 DNA sequence: TGTGCCAGCAAAGACAGGGGGTGGTCCTACGAGCAGTACTTC. The gene calls are TRBV6-5 and TRBJ2-7, with 9 nucleotides matching TRBD1. The junction had 5 bases not matched to a gene; V was cut back by 7 bases and J by 1 base. The CDR3 length is 14 residues. Germline CDR1 MNHEY, CDR2 SVGAGI.

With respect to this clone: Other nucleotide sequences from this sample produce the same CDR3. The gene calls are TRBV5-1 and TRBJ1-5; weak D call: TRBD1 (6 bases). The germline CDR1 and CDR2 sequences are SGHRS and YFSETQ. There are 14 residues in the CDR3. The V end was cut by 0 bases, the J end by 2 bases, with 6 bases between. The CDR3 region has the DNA TGCGCCAGCAGCTTGGAGGGGGGCAATCAGCCCCAGCATTTT. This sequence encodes CASSLEGGNQPQHF.

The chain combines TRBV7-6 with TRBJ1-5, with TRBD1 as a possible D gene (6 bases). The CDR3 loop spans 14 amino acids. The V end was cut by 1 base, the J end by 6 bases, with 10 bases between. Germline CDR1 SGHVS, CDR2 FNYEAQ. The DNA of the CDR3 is TGTGCCAGCAGCTTAGTACAGGGCACTCAGCCCCAGCATTTT. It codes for CASSLVQGTQPQHF.

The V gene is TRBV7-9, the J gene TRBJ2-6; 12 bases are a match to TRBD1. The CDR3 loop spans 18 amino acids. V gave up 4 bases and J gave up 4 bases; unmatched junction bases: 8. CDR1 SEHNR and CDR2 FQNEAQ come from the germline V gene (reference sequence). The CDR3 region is CASSSPGQGAQGANVLTF. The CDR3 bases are TGTGCCAGCAGCTCGCCGGGACAGGGGGCGCAGGGGGCCAACGTCCTGACTTTC.

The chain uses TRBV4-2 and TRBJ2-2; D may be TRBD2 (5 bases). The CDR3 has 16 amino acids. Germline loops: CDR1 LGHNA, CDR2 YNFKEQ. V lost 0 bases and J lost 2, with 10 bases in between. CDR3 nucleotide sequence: TGTGCCAGCAGCCAAGAAGGCGGGCCTAACACCGGGGAGCTGTTTTTT. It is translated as CASSQEGGPNTGELFF.

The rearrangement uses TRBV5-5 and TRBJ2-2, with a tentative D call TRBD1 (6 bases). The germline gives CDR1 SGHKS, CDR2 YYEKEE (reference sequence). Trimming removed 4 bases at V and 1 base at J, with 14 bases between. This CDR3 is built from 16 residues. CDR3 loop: CASSPGDIRNTGELFF. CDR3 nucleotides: TGTGCCAGCAGCCCAGGGGACATCAGGAACACCGGGGAGCTGTTTTTT.

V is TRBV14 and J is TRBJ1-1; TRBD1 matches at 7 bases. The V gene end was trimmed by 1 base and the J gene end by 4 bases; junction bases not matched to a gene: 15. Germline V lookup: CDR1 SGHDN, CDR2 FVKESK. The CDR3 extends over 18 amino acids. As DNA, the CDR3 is TGTGCCAGCAGCCAAGTTGGGCGTGGAAAGGGGGCGCGCACTGAAGCTTTCTTT. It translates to CASSQVGRGKGARTEAFF.

The CDR3 region is CASRTRDSANYGYTF. DNA for the CDR3: TGTGCCAGCAGAACCAGGGACAGTGCTAACTATGGCTACACCTTC. The chain combines TRBV28 with TRBJ1-2; TRBD1 aligns across 7 bases. V lost 6 bases to trimming and J lost 0 bases; unmatched junction nucleotides: 7. CDR1 is MDHEN, CDR2 SYDVKM, per germline. The CDR3 runs 15 residues.

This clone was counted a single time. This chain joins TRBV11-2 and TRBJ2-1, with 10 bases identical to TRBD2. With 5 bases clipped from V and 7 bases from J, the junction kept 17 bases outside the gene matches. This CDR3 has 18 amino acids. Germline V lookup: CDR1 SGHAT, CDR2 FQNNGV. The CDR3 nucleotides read TGTGCCAGCAGCCCGACTCTAGCGGGAGTGATCAACAGAAATGAGCAGTTCTTC. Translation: CASSPTLAGVINRNEQFF.

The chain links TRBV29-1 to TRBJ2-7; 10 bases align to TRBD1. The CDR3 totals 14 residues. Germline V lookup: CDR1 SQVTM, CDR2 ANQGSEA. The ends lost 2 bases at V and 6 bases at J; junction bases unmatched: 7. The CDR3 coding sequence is TGCAGCGTTGAAAGATGGGACAGGGGTGGCGAGCAGTACTTC. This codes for CSVERWDRGGEQYF.

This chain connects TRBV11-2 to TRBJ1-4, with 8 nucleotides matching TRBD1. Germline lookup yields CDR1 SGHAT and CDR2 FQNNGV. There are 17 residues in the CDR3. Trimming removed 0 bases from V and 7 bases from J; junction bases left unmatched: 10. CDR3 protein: CASSLDRTGMDREKLFF. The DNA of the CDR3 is TGTGCCAGCAGCTTAGATAGGACAGGGATGGATCGTGAAAAACTGTTTTTT. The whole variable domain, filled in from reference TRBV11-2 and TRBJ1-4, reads EAGVAQSPRYKIIEKRQSVAFWCNPISGHATLYWYQQILGQGPKLLIQFQNNGVVDDSQLPKDRFSAERLKGVDSTLKIQPAKLEDSAVYLCASSLDRTGMDREKLFFGSGTQLSVL.

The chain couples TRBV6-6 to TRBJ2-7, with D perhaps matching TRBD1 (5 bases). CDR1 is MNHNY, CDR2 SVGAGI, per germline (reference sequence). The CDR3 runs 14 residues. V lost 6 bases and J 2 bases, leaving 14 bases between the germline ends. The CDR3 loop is CASRAGQAAYEQYF. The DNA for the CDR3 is TGTGCCAGCAGGGCTGGACAAGCAGCCTACGAGCAGTACTTC.